The 28 T cell receptor beta chains below were found in one sample sequenced in a study of control samples from healthy donors and cancer patients. Generated by immunoSEQ multiplex PCR, the TCRdb table keeps only in-frame clones and is missing some. The sample lists approximately 170,000 clones, 90% to 95% seen once, with 1.5% in the top ten. Sequenced input: blood. The receptors derive from a woman in her twenties or thirties in good health.

The chain recombines TRBV7-9 with TRBJ1-2; 9 bases agree with TRBD1. The J segment lost 2 bases and the V segment lost 0 bases, leaving 4 bases of the junction unmatched. CDR3 size: 16 residues. Looked up from germline, CDR1 is SEHNR and CDR2 is FQNEAQ (reference sequence). The CDR3 loop is CASSLAGTGPNYGYTF. The CDR3 region has the DNA TGTGCCAGCAGCTTAGCCGGGACAGGGCCCAACTATGGCTACACCTTC.

This clone was seen a few times. The chain has TRBV6-2 or TRBV6-3 and TRBJ1-2, with D possibly being TRBD1 (6 bases). Trimming removed 5 bases from V and 5 bases from J, with 12 bases in between. There are 13 residues in the CDR3. Germline V gene sequence: CDR1 MNHEY, CDR2 SVGEGT. CDR3 amino acids: CASSTGFQYGYTF. Written as DNA, the CDR3 is TGTGCCAGCAGTACAGGGTTCCAATATGGCTACACCTTC.

A remark on this clone: The sample has other DNA sequences that encode this CDR3 too. CDR3 nucleotides: TGCGCCAGCAGCCAGGGTCCAGATACGCAGTATTTT. Translating it yields CASSQGPDTQYF. The chain has TRBV4-3 and TRBJ2-3; D not certain. Germline-derived CDR1 and CDR2 are LGHNA and YSLEER. Trimming took 3 bases from V and 4 from J, leaving 5 bases between them. The CDR3 has 12 amino acids.

Regarding this clone: Distinct nucleotide sequences in the sample also encode this CDR3. The chain employs TRBV12-3 or TRBV12-4 and TRBJ1-2, with 8 bases that match TRBD1. J lost 8 bases, V lost 2 bases, and 4 bases had no gene match. The CDR3 is made up of 13 amino acids. The CDR3 region is CASSLQGAGGYTF. The CDR3 nucleotides are TGTGCCAGCAGTTTACAGGGGGCGGGGGGCTACACCTTC.

This clone was seen a few times. The chain has TRBV4-2 and TRBJ2-2; 8 bases match TRBD2. This CDR3 contains 16 residues. Trimming cost V 0 bases and J 8 bases; bases outside gene matches: 8. CDR1 is LGHNA, CDR2 YNFKEQ, per germline. CDR3 DNA: TGTGCCAGCAGCCAAGATGCCGGGGGGGTATCAGGGGAGCTGTTTTTT. It yields the protein CASSQDAGGVSGELFF.

The chain has TRBV19 and TRBJ2-2, with a possible D match to TRBD2 (5 bases). Germline-derived CDR1 and CDR2 are LNHDA and SQIVND (reference sequence). V was pared by 2 bases and J by 5 bases, with 6 bases between. There are 13 residues in the CDR3. The chain's CDR3 is CASSIPGTGELFF. The CDR3, as DNA: TGTGCCAGTAGTATACCGGGGACCGGGGAGCTGTTTTTT.

The gene calls are TRBV2 and TRBJ1-4; D unclear. The CDR3 extends over 15 amino acids. Trimming took off 3 bases at V and 0 bases at J, with 8 bases between the two ends. Germline-derived CDR1 and CDR2 are SNHLY and FYNNEI. CDR3 nucleotide sequence: TGTGCCAGCAGTGAGGTGGCAGCAACTAATGAAAAACTGTTTTTT. Residues: CASSEVAATNEKLFF.

The genes are TRBV6-4 and TRBJ2-3; 10 nucleotides align to TRBD2. Germline values: CDR1 MRHNA, CDR2 SNTAGT. With 2 bases clipped from V and 2 bases from J, the junction kept 4 bases outside the gene matches. This CDR3 spans 16 amino acids. The CDR3 spells CASSDGTSGATDTQYF. Here the CDR3 DNA reads TGTGCCAGCAGTGACGGTACTAGCGGGGCCACAGATACGCAGTATTTT.

The chain uses TRBV7-2 and TRBJ2-7, with TRBD1 matching 9 bases. V was pared by 1 base and J by 0 bases, with 4 bases of the junction left unmatched. Germline-derived CDR1 and CDR2 are SGHTA and FQGNSA. The CDR3 is 16 amino acids. The CDR3 region is CASSLGGTGSSYEQYF. CDR3 bases: TGTGCCAGCAGCTTAGGGGGGACAGGGAGCTCCTACGAGCAGTACTTC.

The chain carries TRBV6-5 and TRBJ1-2; a weak D match, TRBD1 (5 bases). The CDR3 consists of 13 residues. The germline gives CDR1 MNHEY, CDR2 SVGAGI. V lost 7 bases to trimming and J lost 5 bases, with 14 bases between them. The CDR3 region has the DNA TGTGCCAGCACCCGAGGGGCGGGGTATGGCTACACCTTC. Protein product: CASTRGAGYGYTF.

This clone was seen a few times. V is TRBV28 and J is TRBJ1-6; 10 bases line up with TRBD1. From germline, CDR1 is MDHEN and CDR2 SYDVKM. The CDR3 contains 15 residues. Trimming removed 3 bases from V and 9 bases from J; junction bases left unmatched: 5. The CDR3: CASSFRTGGSSPLHF. The CDR3 nucleotides are TGTGCCAGCAGTTTTCGGACAGGGGGGAGTTCACCCCTCCACTTT.

As for this clone: Other DNA sequences in the same sample also yield this CDR3. V usage is TRBV5-1 and J usage is TRBJ1-2; 7 bases map to TRBD1. Germline V gene lookup returns CDR1 SGHRS and CDR2 YFSETQ. With V trimmed by 5 bases and J by 4 bases, 5 bases remained unmatched. This CDR3 spans 13 amino acids. The CDR3 DNA follows: TGCGCCAGCAGTCGGGACAGTTCCTATGGCTACACCTTC. This gives the protein CASSRDSSYGYTF.

Comments on this clone: Other DNA sequences in this sample translate to the same CDR3. V usage is TRBV3-1 (or the pseudogene TRBV3-2) and J usage is TRBJ1-2; D unclear. The CDR3 has 12 amino acids. The V gene's germline CDR1 is LGHDT and CDR2 YNNKEL (reference sequence). V lost 1 base to trimming and J lost 2 bases, with 2 bases between them. Here the CDR3 reads CASSQANYGYTF. In DNA form, the CDR3 reads TGTGCCAGCAGCCAAGCCAACTATGGCTACACCTTC.

This rearrangement joins TRBV7-2 to TRBJ1-5; maybe TRBD1 (5 bases). The CDR3 covers 13 residues. The V end lost 0 bases, the J end lost 8 bases, and 8 bases lay between the germline ends. Germline CDR1 is SGHTA and CDR2 is FQGNSA. The CDR3 loop reads CASSLAAGKPQHF. The DNA for the CDR3 is TGTGCCAGCAGCTTAGCGGCAGGGAAGCCCCAGCATTTT.

The chain combines TRBV12-2 with TRBJ2-3; the table gives TRBD2 as D, unverified against the DNA. TRBV12-2 is deemed a pseudogene. This CDR3 contains 16 residues. The DNA of the CDR3 is TGTGCAAGTCCCCCCCGAAGCGGGAGGTGTGCAGATACGCAGTATTTT. Encoded protein: CASPPRSGRCADTQYF.

Concerning this clone: Within the sample, other DNA sequences also encode this same CDR3. The chain uses TRBV7-2 and TRBJ1-1; maybe TRBD1 (6 bases). The CDR3 has 13 residues. Germline CDR1 and CDR2: SGHTA and FQGNSA. Trimming took 3 bases from V and 2 from J, leaving 7 bases between them. CDR3 nucleotides: TGTGCCAGCAGCTTGGACAGAAACACTGAAGCTTTCTTT. This encodes CASSLDRNTEAFF.

The chain couples TRBV10-3 to TRBJ1-3; 11 bases line up with TRBD1. The CDR3 consists of 15 residues. CDR1 is ENHRY and CDR2 is SYGVKD in the germline V gene. Trimming took 5 bases from V and 4 from J; bases not matched to a gene: 4. In DNA, the CDR3 is TGTGCCATCAGTAGGACAGGGGGCTCAGGAAACACCATATATTTT. It specifies CAISRTGGSGNTIYF.

The rearrangement uses TRBV6-5 and TRBJ2-3, with 8 bases identical to TRBD2. There are 15 residues in the CDR3. Trimming cost V 6 bases and J 0 bases; bases outside gene matches: 5. Looked up from germline, CDR1 is MNHEY and CDR2 is SVGAGI. As DNA, the CDR3 is TGTGCCAGCAGACCAGCGGGGGCCAGCACAGATACGCAGTATTTT. Translating gives CASRPAGASTDTQYF.

About this clone itself: One end of the junction does not line up with germline, which may come from a read error. The chain combines TRBV6-2 or TRBV6-3 with TRBJ2-7; 9 positions agree with TRBD1. Germline CDR1 MNHEY, CDR2 SVGEGT. This CDR3 has 13 amino acids. CDR3 in DNA: TGTGCCTGCAGCCGGGACAGGGCCTACGAGCAGTACTTC. Translating it yields CACSRDRAYEQYF.

The rearrangement uses TRBV12-5 and TRBJ1-2, with 10 bases aligning to TRBD1. This CDR3 is 14 amino acids long. Germline CDR1 and CDR2: LGHNT and FRNRAP. Trimming took 1 base from V and 7 from J; bases not matched to a gene: 3. CDR3 protein: CASGLGQGASGYTF. The CDR3 DNA follows: TGTGCTAGTGGTTTGGGACAGGGGGCGAGTGGCTACACCTTC.

This chain links TRBV10-3 with TRBJ2-5; D unclear. V gave up 5 bases and J gave up 0 bases, with 7 bases separating them. Germline V gives CDR1 ENHRY, CDR2 SYGVKD. The CDR3 has 13 amino acids. This chain's CDR3 is CAISPQHQETQYF. CDR3 coding DNA: TGTGCCATCAGTCCACAGCACCAAGAGACCCAGTACTTC.

The CDR3 sequence: CASSLGSEKLFF. The DNA of the CDR3 is TGCGCCAGCAGCTTGGGGTCGGAAAAACTGTTTTTT. The genes are TRBV5-1 and TRBJ1-4; no clear D. CDR1 and CDR2 from the germline V gene are SGHRS and YFSETQ. This CDR3 region has 12 residues. V shed 0 bases and J shed 8 bases, with 5 bases lying between them.

J is TRBJ2-4 and V is TRBV18, with 7 nucleotides matching TRBD2. This CDR3 has 16 residues. CDR1 and CDR2 from the germline V gene are KGHSH and LQKENI. J gave up 3 bases and V 3 bases, and 8 bases lay outside the gene matches. The CDR3 here is CASSPPGLSDKNIQYF. Here the CDR3 DNA reads TGTGCCAGCTCACCCCCGGGACTATCCGACAAAAACATTCAGTACTTC.

V and J are TRBV27 and TRBJ1-2; D is possibly TRBD1 (5 bases). V shed 6 bases and J shed 6 bases, with 8 bases lying between them. Germline CDR1 MNHEY, CDR2 SMNVEV (reference sequence). This CDR3 is built from 11 residues. The CDR3, as DNA: TGTGCCAGCAGCCTCAGGGATGGCTACACCTTC. It is translated as CASSLRDGYTF.

The V and J genes are TRBV28 and TRBJ2-2; 8 bases fit TRBD1. CDR3 length equals 15 residues. Trimming took 3 bases from V and 5 from J; bases not matched to a gene: 5. Germline V lookup: CDR1 MDHEN, CDR2 SYDVKM. The CDR3 spells CASSFQGAGTGELFF. Written as DNA, the CDR3 is TGTGCCAGCAGTTTTCAGGGGGCGGGTACCGGGGAGCTGTTTTTT.

This clone has more than one count but fewer than ten. The chain uses TRBV9 and TRBJ1-2, with D maybe TRBD1 (5 bases). V lost 4 bases, J lost 8 bases, and 15 bases lay in between. CDR1 and CDR2 (germline): SGDLS, YYNGEE. This CDR3 has 13 amino acids. The CDR3 nucleotides read TGTGCCAGCAGCATCCCCCCGGGGGGAGGCTACACCTTC. Its translation: CASSIPPGGGYTF.

The chain carries TRBV7-9 and TRBJ1-2; D uncertain. CDR3 size: 14 residues. Germline CDR1 is SEHNR and CDR2 is FQNEAQ (reference sequence). Trimming cost V 2 bases and J 0 bases, with 7 bases left between them. The CDR3 sequence: CASSLSRANYGYTF. In DNA, the CDR3 is TGTGCCAGCAGCTTATCCAGAGCTAACTATGGCTACACCTTC.

This chain connects TRBV6-5 to TRBJ2-7, with TRBD1 identical over 9 bases. Per germline, CDR1 MNHEY and CDR2 SVGAGI. Unmatched junction bases numbered 6, after V lost 6 bases and J lost 0 bases. This CDR3 contains 15 residues. DNA for the CDR3: TGTGCCAGCAGACCCGGGACAGGGCACTCCTACGAGCAGTACTTC. Translation: CASRPGTGHSYEQYF.